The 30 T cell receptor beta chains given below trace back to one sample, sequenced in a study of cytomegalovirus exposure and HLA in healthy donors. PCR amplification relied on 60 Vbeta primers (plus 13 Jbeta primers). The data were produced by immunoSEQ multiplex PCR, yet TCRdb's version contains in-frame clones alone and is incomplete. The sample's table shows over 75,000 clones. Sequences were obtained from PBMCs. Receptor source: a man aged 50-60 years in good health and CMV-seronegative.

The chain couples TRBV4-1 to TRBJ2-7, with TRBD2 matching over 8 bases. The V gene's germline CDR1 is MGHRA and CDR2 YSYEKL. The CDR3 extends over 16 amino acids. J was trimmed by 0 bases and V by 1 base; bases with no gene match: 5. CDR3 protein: CASSQVAGTSSYEQYF. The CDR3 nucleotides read TGCGCCAGCAGCCAAGTAGCGGGGACGAGCTCCTACGAGCAGTACTTC.

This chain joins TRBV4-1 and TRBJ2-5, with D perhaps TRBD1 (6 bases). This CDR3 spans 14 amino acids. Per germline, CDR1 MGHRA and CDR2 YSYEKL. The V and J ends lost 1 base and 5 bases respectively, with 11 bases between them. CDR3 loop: CASSQATGMETQYF. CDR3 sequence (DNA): TGCGCCAGCAGCCAAGCAACAGGGATGGAGACCCAGTACTTC.

In nucleotides, the CDR3 is TGCAGCGTTGGGGGACAGGGGGCGATGACAGATACGCAGTATTTT. Its protein product is CSVGGQGAMTDTQYF. The V call is TRBV29-1, the J call TRBJ2-3; TRBD1 aligns across 12 bases. Germline assignment: CDR1 SQVTM and CDR2 ANQGSEA. With V trimmed by 4 bases and J by 3 bases, 5 bases remained unmatched. The CDR3 spans 15 residues.

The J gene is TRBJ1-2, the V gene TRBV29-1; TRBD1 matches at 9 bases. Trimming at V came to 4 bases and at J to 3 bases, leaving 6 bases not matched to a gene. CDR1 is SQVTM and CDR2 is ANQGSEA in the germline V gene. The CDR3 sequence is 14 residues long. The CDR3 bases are TGCAGCGTTGCCCTGGACAGGGGTGACTATGGCTACACCTTC. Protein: CSVALDRGDYGYTF.

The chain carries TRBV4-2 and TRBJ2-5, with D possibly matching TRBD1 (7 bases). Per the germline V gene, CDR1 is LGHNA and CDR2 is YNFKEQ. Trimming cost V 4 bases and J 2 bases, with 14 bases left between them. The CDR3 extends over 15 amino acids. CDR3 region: CASSPAGGQQETQYF. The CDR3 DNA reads TGTGCCAGCAGCCCTGCCGGGGGACAGCAAGAGACCCAGTACTTC.

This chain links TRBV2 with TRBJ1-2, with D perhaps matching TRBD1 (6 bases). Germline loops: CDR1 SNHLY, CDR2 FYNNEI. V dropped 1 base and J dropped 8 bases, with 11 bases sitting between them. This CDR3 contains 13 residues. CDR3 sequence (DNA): TGTGCCAGCAGTGAAGGGACAGCGGGGGGCTACACCTTC. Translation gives CASSEGTAGGYTF.

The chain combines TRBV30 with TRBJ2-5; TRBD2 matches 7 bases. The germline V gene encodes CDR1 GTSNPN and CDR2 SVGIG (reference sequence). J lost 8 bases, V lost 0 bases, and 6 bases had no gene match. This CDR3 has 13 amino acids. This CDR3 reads CAWSVVSGFTQYF. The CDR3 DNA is TGTGCCTGGAGTGTAGTTAGCGGGTTCACCCAGTACTTC.

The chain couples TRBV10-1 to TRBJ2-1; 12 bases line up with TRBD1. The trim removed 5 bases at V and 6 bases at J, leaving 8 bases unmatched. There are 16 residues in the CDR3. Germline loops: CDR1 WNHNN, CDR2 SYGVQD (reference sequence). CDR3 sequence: CASSLHGTGGFNEQFF. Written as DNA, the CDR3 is TGCGCCAGCAGTTTGCACGGGACAGGGGGCTTCAATGAGCAGTTCTTC.

The CDR3 DNA reads as TGTGCCAGCAGCTACCGACAAGTTGGGAATGAGCAGTTCTTC. It codes for CASSYRQVGNEQFF. The chain employs TRBV27 and TRBJ2-1; D not resolved. Germline V gives CDR1 MNHEY, CDR2 SMNVEV (reference sequence). The CDR3 is 14 amino acids. V was trimmed by 6 bases and J by 7 bases, leaving 16 bases between them.

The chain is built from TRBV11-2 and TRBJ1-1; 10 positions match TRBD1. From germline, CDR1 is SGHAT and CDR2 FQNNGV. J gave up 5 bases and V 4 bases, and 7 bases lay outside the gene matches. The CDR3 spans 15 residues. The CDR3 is CASSSRQGARTEAFF. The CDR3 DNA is TGTGCCAGCAGCTCTAGACAGGGGGCGCGGACTGAAGCTTTCTTT.

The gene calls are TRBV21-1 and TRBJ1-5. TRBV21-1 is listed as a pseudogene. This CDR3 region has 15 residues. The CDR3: CASSRRWRGRQPQHF. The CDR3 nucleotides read TGTGCCAGCAGCAGGAGGTGGAGGGGACGCCAGCCCCAGCATTTT.

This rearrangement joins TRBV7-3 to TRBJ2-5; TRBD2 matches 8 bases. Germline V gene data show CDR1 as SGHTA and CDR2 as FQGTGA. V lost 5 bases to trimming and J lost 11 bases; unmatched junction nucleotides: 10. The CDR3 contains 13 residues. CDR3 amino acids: CASSRGGSQLQYF. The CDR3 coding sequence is TGTGCCAGCAGCCGGGGGGGGTCCCAATTACAGTACTTC.

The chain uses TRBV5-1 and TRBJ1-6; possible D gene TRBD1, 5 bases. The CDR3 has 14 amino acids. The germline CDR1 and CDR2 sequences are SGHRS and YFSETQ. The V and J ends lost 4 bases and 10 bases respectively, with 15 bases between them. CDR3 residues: CASSVFLGESPLHF. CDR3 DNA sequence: TGCGCCAGCAGCGTCTTCCTAGGGGAATCACCCCTCCACTTT.

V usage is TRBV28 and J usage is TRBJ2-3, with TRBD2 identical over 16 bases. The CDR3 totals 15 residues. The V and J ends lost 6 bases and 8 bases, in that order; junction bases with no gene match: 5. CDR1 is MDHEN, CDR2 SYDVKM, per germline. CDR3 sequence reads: CASRGTSGGASTQYF. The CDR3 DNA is TGTGCCAGCAGGGGGACTAGCGGGGGGGCCAGTACGCAGTATTTT.

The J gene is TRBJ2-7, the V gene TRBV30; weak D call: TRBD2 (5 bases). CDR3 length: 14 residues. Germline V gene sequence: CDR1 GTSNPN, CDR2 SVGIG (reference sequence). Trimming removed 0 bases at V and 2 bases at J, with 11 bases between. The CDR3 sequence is CAWSVLVSAYEQYF. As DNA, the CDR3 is TGTGCCTGGAGTGTACTCGTTAGCGCCTACGAGCAGTACTTC. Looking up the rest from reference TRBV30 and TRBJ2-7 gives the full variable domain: SQTIHQWPATLVQPVGSPLSLECTVEGTSNPNLYWYRQAAGRGLQLLFYSVGIGQISSEVPQNLSASRPQDRQFILSSKKLLLSDSGFYLCAWSVLVSAYEQYFGPGTRLTVT.

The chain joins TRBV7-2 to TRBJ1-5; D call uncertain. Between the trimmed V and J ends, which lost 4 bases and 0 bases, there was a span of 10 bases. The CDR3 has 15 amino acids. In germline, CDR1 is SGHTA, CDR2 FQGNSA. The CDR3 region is CASSSQVYSNQPQHF. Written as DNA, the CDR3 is TGTGCCAGCAGCTCTCAGGTCTATAGCAATCAGCCCCAGCATTTT.

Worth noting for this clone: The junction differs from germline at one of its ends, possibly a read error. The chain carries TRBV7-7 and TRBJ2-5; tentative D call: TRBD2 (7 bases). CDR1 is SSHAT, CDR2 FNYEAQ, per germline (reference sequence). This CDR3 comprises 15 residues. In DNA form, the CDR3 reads TGTGCTAGCAGCTCTAGGGGGGGGAAGGGAGAGACCCAGTACTTC. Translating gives CASSSRGGKGETQYF.

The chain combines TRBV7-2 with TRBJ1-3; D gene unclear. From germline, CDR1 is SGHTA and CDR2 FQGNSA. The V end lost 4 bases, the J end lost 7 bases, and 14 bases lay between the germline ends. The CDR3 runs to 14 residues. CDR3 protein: CASSSADGVNTIYF. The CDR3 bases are TGTGCCAGCAGCTCCGCGGACGGGGTCAACACCATATATTTT.

The CDR3 DNA reads as TGTGCCAGCAGTTACCACGCGGGGAGCAATCAGCCCCAGCATTTT. Translating it yields CASSYHAGSNQPQHF. The chain joins TRBV6-6 to TRBJ1-5; unclear D gene. Germline CDR1 is MNHNY and CDR2 is SVGAGI (reference sequence). There are 15 residues in the CDR3. Between the trimmed V and J ends, which lost 2 bases and 1 base, there was a span of 9 bases.

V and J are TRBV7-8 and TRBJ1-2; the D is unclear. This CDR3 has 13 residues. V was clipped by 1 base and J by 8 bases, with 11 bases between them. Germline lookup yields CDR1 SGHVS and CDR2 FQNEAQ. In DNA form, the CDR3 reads TGTGCCAGCAGCTTAGGACCACTCGGGGGCTACACCTTC. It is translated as CASSLGPLGGYTF.

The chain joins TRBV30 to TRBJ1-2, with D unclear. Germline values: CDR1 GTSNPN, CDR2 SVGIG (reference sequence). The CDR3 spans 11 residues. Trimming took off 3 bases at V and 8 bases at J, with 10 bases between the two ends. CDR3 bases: TGTGCCTGGAGCCTAGTAGGCGGCTACACCTTC. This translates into CAWSLVGGYTF.

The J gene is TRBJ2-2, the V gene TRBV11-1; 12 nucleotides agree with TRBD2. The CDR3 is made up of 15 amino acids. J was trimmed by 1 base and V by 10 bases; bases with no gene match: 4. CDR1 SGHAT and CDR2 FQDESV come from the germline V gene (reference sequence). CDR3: CATMGLAGNTGELFF. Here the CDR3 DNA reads TGTGCCACCATGGGACTAGCGGGGAACACCGGGGAGCTGTTTTTT.

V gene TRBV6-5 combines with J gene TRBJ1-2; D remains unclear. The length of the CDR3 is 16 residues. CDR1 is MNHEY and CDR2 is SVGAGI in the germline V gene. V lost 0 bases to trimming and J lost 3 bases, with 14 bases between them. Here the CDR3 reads CASSYSLFGVDYGYTF. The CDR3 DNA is TGTGCCAGCAGTTACTCGTTGTTCGGGGTCGACTATGGCTACACCTTC.

CDR3 residues: CASRRQGQTGELFF. CDR3 DNA: TGTGCCAGCAGGAGACAGGGACAAACCGGGGAGCTGTTTTTT. The rearrangement joins TRBV6-5 to TRBJ2-2, with 7 bases fitting TRBD1. The germline V gene has CDR1 MNHEY and CDR2 SVGAGI. The CDR3 contains 14 residues. The ends lost 6 bases at V and 5 bases at J; junction bases unmatched: 6.

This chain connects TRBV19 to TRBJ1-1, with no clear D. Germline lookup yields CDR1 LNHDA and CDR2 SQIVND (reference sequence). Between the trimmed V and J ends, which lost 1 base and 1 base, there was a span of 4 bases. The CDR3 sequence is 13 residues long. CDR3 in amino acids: CASSIGPNTEAFF. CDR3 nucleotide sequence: TGTGCCAGTAGTATAGGGCCGAACACTGAAGCTTTCTTT.

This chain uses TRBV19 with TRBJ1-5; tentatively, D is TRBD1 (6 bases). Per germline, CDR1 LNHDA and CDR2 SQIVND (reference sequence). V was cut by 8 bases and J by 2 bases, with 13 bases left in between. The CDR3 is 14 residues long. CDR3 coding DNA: TGTGCCAGTTCTACAGGGAGTGGCAATCAGCCCCAGCATTTT. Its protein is CASSTGSGNQPQHF.

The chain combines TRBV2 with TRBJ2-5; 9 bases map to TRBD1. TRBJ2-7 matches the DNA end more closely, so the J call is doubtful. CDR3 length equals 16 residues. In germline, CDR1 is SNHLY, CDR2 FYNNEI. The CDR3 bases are TGTGCCAGCAGGGAGCCCGGGACAGGGACCCGCGGCGAGCAGTACTTC. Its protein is CASREPGTGTRGEQYF.

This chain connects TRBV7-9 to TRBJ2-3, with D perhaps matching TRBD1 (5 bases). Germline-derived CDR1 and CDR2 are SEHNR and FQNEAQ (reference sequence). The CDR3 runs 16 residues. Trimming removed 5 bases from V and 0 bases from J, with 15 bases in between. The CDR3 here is CASSQSKGISTDTQYF. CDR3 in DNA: TGTGCCAGCAGCCAATCAAAGGGGATTAGCACAGATACGCAGTATTTT.

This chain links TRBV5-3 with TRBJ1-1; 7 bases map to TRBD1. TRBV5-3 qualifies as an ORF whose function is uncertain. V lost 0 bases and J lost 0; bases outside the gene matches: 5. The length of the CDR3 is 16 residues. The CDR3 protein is CARSLASGGMNTEAFF. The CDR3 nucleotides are TGTGCCAGAAGCTTGGCGTCAGGGGGGATGAACACTGAAGCTTTCTTT.

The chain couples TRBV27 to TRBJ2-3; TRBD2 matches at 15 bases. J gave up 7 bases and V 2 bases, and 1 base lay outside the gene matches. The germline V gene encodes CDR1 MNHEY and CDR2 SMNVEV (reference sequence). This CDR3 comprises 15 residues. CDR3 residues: CASSLGLAGGYTQYF. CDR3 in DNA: TGTGCCAGCAGTTTAGGACTAGCGGGGGGGTATACGCAGTATTTT.